This paragraph reports one T cell receptor beta chain. Its specificity is not known. The data were taken from a study of blood T cells in healthy people across ages. Sample-barcoded 5' priming and a J-beta primer mix drove a second PCR of about 7 to 12 cycles. MiXCR was run by TCRdb on the 5' RACE reads, yielding one entry per CDR3 protein. The sample comprises around 1,500,000 distinct CDR3 sequences, about 28% of which are singletons, and about 8% rests with the top ten. Trimming stripped 3 bases from V and 4 bases from J, with 13 bases between. The V gene's germline CDR1 is SGDLS and CDR2 YYNGEE. The CDR3 loop spans 14 amino acids. Notes on the study in general: Among long-lived donors, naive CD4+ cells were more numerous and diversity higher than in aged donors. PBMCs went unsorted, and a conclusive naive versus antigen-experienced comparison was therefore prevented. Underestimates were what the diversity estimates from one million T cells were considered to be.

Sequencing input: blood. The sequence derives from a woman aged 25 to 39 in good health. V usage is TRBV9 and J usage is TRBJ1-1, with D possibly TRBD1 on 6 matching bases. CDR3 DNA: TGTGCCAGCAGCGAAACAGGGACTGGCACTGAAGCTTTCTTT. This codes for CASSETGTGTEAFF.